The sequence of this T cell receptor (beta chain) was determined in a study of CD8 T cells in Susac syndrome. An amount of RNA that ranged from roughly 0.5 to 1 ug was reverse transcribed with random hexamers. TCRdb passed the immunoSEQ multiplex PCR reads through MiXCR, listing each CDR3 protein once. The table includes 150,000 or so distinct CDR3 sequences, about 95% detected once. In Susac syndrome patients, recently defined diagnostic criteria for definite or probable disease were met. The CDR3 runs to 13 residues. V lost 4 bases, J lost 2 bases, and 11 bases lay in between. Looked up from germline, CDR1 is GTSNPN and CDR2 is SVGIG (reference sequence). A single count supports this clonotype.

Sequenced input: CD4+ T cells from PBMCs. The TCR comes from a human donor with Susac syndrome. V usage is TRBV30 and J usage is TRBJ1-2, with D perhaps matching TRBD1 (5 bases). CDR3 protein: CAWIWGSNYGYTF. The CDR3 DNA reads as TGTGCCTGGATTTGGGGGTCGAACTATGGCTACACCTTC.